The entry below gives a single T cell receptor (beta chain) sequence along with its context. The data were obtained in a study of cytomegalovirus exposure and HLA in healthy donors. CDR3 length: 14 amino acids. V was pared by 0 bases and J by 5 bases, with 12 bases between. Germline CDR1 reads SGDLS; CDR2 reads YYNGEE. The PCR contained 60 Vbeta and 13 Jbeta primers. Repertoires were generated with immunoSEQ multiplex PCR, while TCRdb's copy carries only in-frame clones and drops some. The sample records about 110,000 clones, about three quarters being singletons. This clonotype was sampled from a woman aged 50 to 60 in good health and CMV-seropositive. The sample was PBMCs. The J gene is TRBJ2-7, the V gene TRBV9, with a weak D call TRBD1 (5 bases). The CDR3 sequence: CASSVGSRVDEQYF. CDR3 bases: TGTGCCAGCAGCGTAGGTTCCAGGGTCGACGAGCAGTACTTC. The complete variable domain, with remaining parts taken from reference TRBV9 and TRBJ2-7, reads DSGVTQTPKHLITATGQRVTLRCSPRSGDLSVYWYQQSLDQGLQFLIQYYNGEERAKGNILERFSAQQFPDLHSELNLSSLELGDSALYFCASSVGSRVDEQYFGPGTRLTVT.